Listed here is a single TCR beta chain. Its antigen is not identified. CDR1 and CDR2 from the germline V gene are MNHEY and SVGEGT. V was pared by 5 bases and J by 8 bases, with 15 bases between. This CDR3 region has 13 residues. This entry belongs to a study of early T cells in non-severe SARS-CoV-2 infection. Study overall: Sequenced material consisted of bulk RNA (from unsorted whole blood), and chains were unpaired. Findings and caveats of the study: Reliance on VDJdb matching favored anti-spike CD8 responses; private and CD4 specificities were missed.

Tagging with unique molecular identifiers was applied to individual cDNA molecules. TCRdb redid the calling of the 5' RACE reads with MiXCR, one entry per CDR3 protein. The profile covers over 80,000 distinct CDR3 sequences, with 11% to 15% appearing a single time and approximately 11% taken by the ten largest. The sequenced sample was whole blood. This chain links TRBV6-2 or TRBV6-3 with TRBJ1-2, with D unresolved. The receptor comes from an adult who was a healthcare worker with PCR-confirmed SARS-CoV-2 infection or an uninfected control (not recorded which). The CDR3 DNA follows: TGTGCCAGCAGTCCTATCCAGAGCTTCGGCTACACCTTC. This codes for CASSPIQSFGYTF.